Shown below are 9 T cell receptor beta chains from a single sample sequenced in a study of identical twins (dated by TCRdb to about 2016). The library came from 5' RACE. Reads for this sample came from an Illumina HiSeq 2000. The public reads were reanalyzed by TCRdb: fastp trimming at Q25, MiXCR alignment, in-frame beta chains only. Rows are combined by CDR3 protein, so each entry shows the most common genes and DNA. The sample table lists around 1.7 million distinct CDR3 sequences, about 30% of them with a count of one. The biggest ten clones account for about 0.27% of the sample. The source material was cord blood. These receptors were obtained from a newborn girl in good health.

The V and J genes are TRBV10-3 and TRBJ2-4; D possibly matches TRBD1 or TRBD2 (6 bases each). The J call is doubtful: the DNA matches TRBJ2-5 better. Germline CDR1 is ENHRY and CDR2 is SYGVKD. CDR3 length: 14 amino acids. The CDR3 coding sequence is TGTGCCATCAAAGGAGGAGGGGGAGGAGAGACCCAGTACTTC. It specifies CAIKGGGGGETQYF.

The CDR3 reads CASSPWTSAYTDTQYF. As DNA, the CDR3 is TGTGCCAGCAGCCCCTGGACTAGCGCCTACACAGATACGCAGTATTTT. The rearrangement uses TRBV11-2 and TRBJ2-3; 9 nucleotides match TRBD2. Germline values: CDR1 SGHAT, CDR2 FQNNGV. The CDR3 has 16 residues. J lost 2 bases, V lost 5 bases, and 8 bases had no gene match.

This clonotype was seen once. This chain links TRBV20-1 with TRBJ1-2; D may be TRBD1 (5 bases). This CDR3 is built from 15 residues. Germline-derived CDR1 and CDR2 are DFQATT and SNEGSKA (reference sequence). V dropped 3 bases and J dropped 6 bases, with 20 bases sitting between them. This chain's CDR3 is CSASLRGPRPHGYTF. The CDR3 DNA sequence: TGCAGTGCTAGTCTGCGGGGCCCTCGCCCTCATGGCTACACCTTC.

The gene calls are TRBV3-1 and TRBJ2-7; TRBD2 might be the D (6 bases). Trimming removed 0 bases from V and 4 bases from J, with 16 bases in between. Germline lookup yields CDR1 LGHDT and CDR2 YNNKEL (reference sequence). The CDR3 spans 16 residues. CDR3 coding DNA: TGTGCCAGCAGCCAAGATCTGGGGGGTATGAGGTACGAGCAGTACTTC. Translated: CASSQDLGGMRYEQYF.

V is TRBV20-1 and J is TRBJ2-5, with 9 positions matching TRBD2. The end of the DNA aligns better with TRBJ2-7, so the J call may be wrong. Germline CDR1 is DFQATT and CDR2 is SNEGSKA (reference sequence). There are 16 residues in the CDR3. CDR3 loop: CSATTNLAGSYNEQYF. DNA for the CDR3: TGCAGTGCTACCACTAATCTAGCGGGGTCCTACAACGAGCAGTACTTC.

J is TRBJ2-6 and V is TRBV7-9; 8 bases agree with TRBD1. With V trimmed by 1 base and J by 9 bases, 5 bases remained unmatched. Germline CDR1 and CDR2: SEHNR and FQNEAQ (reference sequence). The length of the CDR3 is 15 residues. CDR3 coding DNA: TGTGCCAGCAGCTTAGGCAGGACAGGGAACAACGTCCTGACTTTC. Amino acids: CASSLGRTGNNVLTF.

This chain connects TRBV20-1 to TRBJ2-5; TRBD1 is a possible D gene (5 bases). The germline V gene has CDR1 DFQATT and CDR2 SNEGSKA (reference sequence). CDR3 length: 14 residues. In DNA, the CDR3 is TGCACCGGAGCACGCGTTAGGGGTCAAGAGACCCAGTACTTC. It yields the protein CTGARVRGQETQYF.

This clonotype turned up a few times. The chain joins TRBV12-3 or TRBV12-4 to TRBJ2-1; 7 bases agree with TRBD1. This CDR3 spans 13 amino acids. The trim removed 6 bases at V and 6 bases at J, leaving 5 bases unmatched. The CDR3 region is CASRDRVSNEQFF. The CDR3 DNA sequence: TGTGCCAGCAGAGACAGGGTAAGCAATGAGCAGTTCTTC.

The rearrangement uses TRBV4-1 and TRBJ1-1; 7 bases are a match to TRBD1. Germline CDR1 reads MGHRA; CDR2 reads YSYEKL. Trimming cost V 8 bases and J 4 bases; bases outside gene matches: 7. The CDR3 extends over 13 amino acids. As DNA, the CDR3 is TGCGCCAGCGGCGCCCCAGGGGGCACTGAAGCTTTCTTT. It specifies CASGAPGGTEAFF.